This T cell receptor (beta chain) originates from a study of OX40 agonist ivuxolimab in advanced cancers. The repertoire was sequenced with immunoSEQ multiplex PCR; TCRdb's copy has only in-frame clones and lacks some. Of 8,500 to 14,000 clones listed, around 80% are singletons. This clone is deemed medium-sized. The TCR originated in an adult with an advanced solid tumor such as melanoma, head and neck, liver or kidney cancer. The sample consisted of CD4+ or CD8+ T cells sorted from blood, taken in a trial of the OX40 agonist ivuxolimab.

In nucleotides, the CDR3 is TGTGCCAGCAGCGGTGGGTTAGGCACTGAAGCTTTCTTT. Protein: CASSGGLGTEAFF. The V gene is TRBV9, the J gene TRBJ1-1; D call uncertain. In germline, CDR1 is SGDLS, CDR2 YYNGEE. V was shortened by 3 bases and J by 4 bases, with 10 bases between the two germline ends. This CDR3 comprises 13 residues.